The clone carrying this T cell receptor beta chain was picked up one time. Its antigen remains unknown. A second about 6 to 12 cycle PCR used barcoded and J-beta primers. MiXCR, run by TCRdb on the 5' RACE reads, gives a single entry per CDR3 protein. The data contain around 800,000 distinct CDR3 sequences, 60% to 80% of them singletons. The CDR3 is 18 residues long. V lost 1 base and J lost 0; bases outside the gene matches: 2. Germline CDR1 is MRHNA and CDR2 is SNTAGT. This specimen belongs to a study of blood T cells in healthy people across ages. Study details: Per two T cells, about one barcoded beta molecule was captured through template switching. Overall study findings and caveats: PBMCs left unsorted prevented a conclusive naive versus antigen-experienced comparison.

The rearrangement links TRBV6-4 to TRBJ2-6; 11 nucleotides agree with TRBD1. The sequenced sample consisted of blood. The TCR comes from a man aged 30-40 years in good health. The CDR3 DNA reads TGTGCCAGCAGTGACTTCGGGACAGGGGGCTCTGGGGCCAACGTCCTGACTTTC. Its protein product is CASSDFGTGGSGANVLTF.